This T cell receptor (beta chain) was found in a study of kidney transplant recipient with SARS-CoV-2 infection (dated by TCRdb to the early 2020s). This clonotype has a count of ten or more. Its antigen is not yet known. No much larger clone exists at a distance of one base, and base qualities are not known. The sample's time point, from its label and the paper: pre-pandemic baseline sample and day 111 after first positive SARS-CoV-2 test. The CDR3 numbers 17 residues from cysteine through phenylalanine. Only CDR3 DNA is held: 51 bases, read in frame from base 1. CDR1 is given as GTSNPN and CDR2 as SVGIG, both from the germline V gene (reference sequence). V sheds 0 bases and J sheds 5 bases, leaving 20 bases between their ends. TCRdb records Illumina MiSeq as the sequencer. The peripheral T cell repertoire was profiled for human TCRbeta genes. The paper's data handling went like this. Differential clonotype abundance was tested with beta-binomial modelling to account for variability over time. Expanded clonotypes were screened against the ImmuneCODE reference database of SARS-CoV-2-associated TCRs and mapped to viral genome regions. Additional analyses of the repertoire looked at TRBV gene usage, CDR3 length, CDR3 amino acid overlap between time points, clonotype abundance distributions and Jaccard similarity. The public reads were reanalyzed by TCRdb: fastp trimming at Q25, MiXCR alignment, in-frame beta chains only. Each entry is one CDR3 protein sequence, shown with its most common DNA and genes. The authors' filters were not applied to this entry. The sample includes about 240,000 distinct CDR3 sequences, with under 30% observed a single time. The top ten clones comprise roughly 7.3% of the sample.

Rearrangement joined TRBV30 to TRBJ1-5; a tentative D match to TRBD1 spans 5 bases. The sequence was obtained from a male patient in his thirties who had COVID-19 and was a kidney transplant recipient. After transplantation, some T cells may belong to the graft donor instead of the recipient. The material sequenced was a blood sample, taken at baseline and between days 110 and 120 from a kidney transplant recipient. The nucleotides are TGTGCCTGGAGTGTTGTCGTTGAGGGGACTTACCATCAGCCCCAGCATTTT. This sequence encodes CAWSVVVEGTYHQPQHF.